This entry concerns a single T cell receptor beta chain. Its cognate antigen is unknown. The sample belongs to a study of cytomegalovirus exposure and HLA in healthy donors. Overall study findings and caveats: Rare TCR sequences dominated, though some public TCRs recurred in many donors. About 180 TCR beta chains were listed as cytomegalovirus-associated.

The CDR3 contains 11 residues. V gave up 5 bases and J gave up 9 bases, with 8 bases separating them. CDR1 PRHDT and CDR2 FYEKMQ come from the germline V gene (reference sequence). The data were produced by immunoSEQ multiplex PCR, yet TCRdb's version contains in-frame clones alone and is incomplete. Among tens of thousands of clones listed, 96% were seen once. The source is a woman aged 18-29 years in good health and CMV-seropositive. J is TRBJ2-1 and V is TRBV13; no definite D call. The source material was PBMCs. CDR3 sequence (DNA): TGTGCCAGCAGCCTAAAGATTGAGCAGTTCTTC. It specifies CASSLKIEQFF.